These 4 T cell receptor beta chains were sequenced from one sample in a study of early T cells in non-severe SARS-CoV-2 infection. MiXCR, run by TCRdb on the 5' RACE reads, gives a single entry per CDR3 protein. The sample comprises approximately 64,000 distinct CDR3 sequences, around 19% of which are singletons, and 7.5% to 10% rests with the top ten. The starting material was whole blood, obtained at baseline. The receptors come from an adult who was a healthcare worker with PCR-confirmed SARS-CoV-2 infection or an uninfected control (not recorded which).

CDR3 DNA: TGCGCCAGCAGCTTGGATGTAGATACGCAGTATTTT. Residues: CASSLDVDTQYF. The chain recombines TRBV5-1 with TRBJ2-3; D is unresolved. The CDR3 length is 12 residues. Per the germline V gene, CDR1 is SGHRS and CDR2 is YFSETQ. With 0 bases removed from V and 5 bases from J, the gap between germline ends came to 4 bases.

The CDR3 here is CASTRRGTGGFNEQYF. The DNA of the CDR3 is TGTGCCAGCACCCGGAGGGGGACAGGGGGCTTTAACGAGCAGTACTTC. The J gene is TRBJ2-7, the V gene TRBV12-3 or TRBV12-4; 12 bases align to TRBD1. With 7 bases clipped from V and 5 bases from J, the junction kept 12 bases outside the gene matches. The CDR3 has 16 residues.

CDR3 sequence: CASSQGQASYNEQFF. CDR3 coding DNA: TGTGCCAGCAGTCAGGGACAGGCCTCCTACAATGAGCAGTTCTTC. The rearrangement links TRBV28 to TRBJ2-1; 8 bases line up with TRBD1. Germline assignment: CDR1 MDHEN and CDR2 SYDVKM. J was trimmed by 0 bases and V by 5 bases; bases with no gene match: 3. This CDR3 comprises 15 residues.

The V and J genes are TRBV6-5 and TRBJ1-2; D gene uncertain. V lost 4 bases, J lost 5 bases, and 8 bases lay in between. Germline CDR1 and CDR2: MNHEY and SVGAGI. The CDR3 is 12 residues long. In DNA form, the CDR3 reads TGTGCCAGCAGTTCGTCAGTGTATGGCTACACCTTC. Protein: CASSSSVYGYTF.